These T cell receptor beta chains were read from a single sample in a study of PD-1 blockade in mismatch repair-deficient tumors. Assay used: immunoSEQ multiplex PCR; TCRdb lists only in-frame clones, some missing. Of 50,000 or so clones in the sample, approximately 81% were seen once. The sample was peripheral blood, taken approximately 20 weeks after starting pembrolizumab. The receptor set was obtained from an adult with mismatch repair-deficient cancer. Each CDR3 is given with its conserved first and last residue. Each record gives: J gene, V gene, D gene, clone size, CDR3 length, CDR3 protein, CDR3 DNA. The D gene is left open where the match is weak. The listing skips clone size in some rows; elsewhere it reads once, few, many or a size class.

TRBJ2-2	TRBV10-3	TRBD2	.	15	CAISELAANTGELFF	TGTGCCATCAGTGAACTAGCGGCGAACACCGGGGAGCTGTTTTTT
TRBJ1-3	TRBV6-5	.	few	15	CASSPRAFSGNTIYF	TGTGCCAGCAGCCCCAGGGCCTTCTCTGGAAACACCATATATTTT
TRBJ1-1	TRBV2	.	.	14	CASSLYGESTEAFF	TGTGCCAGCAGTTTATACGGAGAGAGCACTGAAGCTTTCTTT
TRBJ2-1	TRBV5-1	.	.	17	CASSFFETGGTYNEQFF	TGCGCCAGCAGCTTTTTCGAAACAGGAGGAACGTACAATGAGCAGTTCTTC
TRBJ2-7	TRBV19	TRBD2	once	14	CASSWASGIYEQYF	TGTGCCAGTAGTTGGGCTAGCGGGATCTACGAGCAGTACTTC
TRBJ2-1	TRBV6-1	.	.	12	CASTPPLGGQFF	TGTGCCAGCACCCCACCCCTAGGAGGGCAGTTCTTC
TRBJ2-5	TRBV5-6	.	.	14	CASSLSPGAETQYF	TGTGCCAGCAGCTTGAGCCCAGGGGCAGAGACCCAGTACTTC
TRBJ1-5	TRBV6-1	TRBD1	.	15	CASSEALGGRQPQHF	TGTGCCAGCAGTGAAGCGTTAGGGGGCAGGCAGCCCCAGCATTTT
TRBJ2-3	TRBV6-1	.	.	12	CASSRTVDTQYF	TGTGCCAGCAGCAGGACAGTCGATACGCAGTATTTT
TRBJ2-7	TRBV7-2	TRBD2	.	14	CASSSAGGYDEQYF	TGTGCCAGCAGCTCGGCGGGAGGGTACGACGAGCAGTACTTC
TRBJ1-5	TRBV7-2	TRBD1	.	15	CASSLRQGAGQPQHF	TGTGCCAGCAGCCTCCGACAGGGGGCTGGTCAGCCCCAGCATTTT
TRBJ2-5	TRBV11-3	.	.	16	CASSLDPLIGGETQYF	TGTGCCAGCAGCTTAGATCCCCTGATTGGAGGGGAGACCCAGTACTTC
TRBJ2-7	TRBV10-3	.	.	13	CAIMEAAAYEQYF	TGTGCCATCATGGAGGCAGCCGCCTACGAGCAGTACTTC
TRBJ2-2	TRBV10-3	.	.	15	CAIRPGTTNTGELFF	TGTGCCATCAGGCCCGGGACAACGAACACCGGGGAGCTGTTTTTT
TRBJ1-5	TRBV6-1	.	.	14	CASSAGDGNQPQHF	TGTGCCAGCAGTGCCGGGGACGGTAATCAGCCCCAGCATTTT
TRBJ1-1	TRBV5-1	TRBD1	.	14	CASSLATGDTEAFF	TGCGCCAGCAGCTTGGCGACAGGGGACACTGAAGCTTTCTTT
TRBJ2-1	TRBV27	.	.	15	CASRGGIGSYNEQFF	TGTGCCAGCAGGGGCGGGATTGGCTCCTACAATGAGCAGTTCTTC
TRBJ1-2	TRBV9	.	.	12	CASSVGERVYTF	TGTGCCAGCAGCGTAGGCGAGAGGGTCTACACCTTC
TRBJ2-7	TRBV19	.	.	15	CASSMGFQGVDEQYF	TGTGCCAGTAGTATGGGTTTTCAGGGCGTCGACGAGCAGTACTTC
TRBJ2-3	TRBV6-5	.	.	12	CASSWDSRAQYF	TGTGCCAGCAGTTGGGACTCCCGGGCGCAGTATTTT
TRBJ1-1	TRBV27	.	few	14	CASSGRMGNTEAFF	TGTGCCAGCAGTGGTAGAATGGGGAACACTGAAGCTTTCTTT
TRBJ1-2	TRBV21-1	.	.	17	CASSKSLPGEGYYGYTF	TGTGCCAGCAGCAAATCCCTTCCTGGGGAAGGGTACTATGGCTACACCTTC
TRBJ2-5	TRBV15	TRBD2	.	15	CATSRGAGVVETQYF	TGTGCCACCAGCAGAGGTGCGGGGGTTGTGGAGACCCAGTACTTC
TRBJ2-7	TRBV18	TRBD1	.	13	CASSGQGVNEQYF	TGTGCCAGCTCGGGACAGGGAGTCAACGAGCAGTACTTC
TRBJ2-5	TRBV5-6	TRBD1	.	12	CASSGTGQTQYF	TGTGCCAGTTCGGGGACAGGGCAGACCCAGTACTTC
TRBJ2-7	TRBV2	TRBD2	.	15	CASSGSGSLSYEQYF	TGTGCCAGCAGCGGTAGCGGGAGTTTATCCTACGAGCAGTACTTC
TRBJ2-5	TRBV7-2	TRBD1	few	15	CASSLETGAQETQYF	TGTGCCAGCAGCTTAGAGACAGGGGCGCAAGAGACCCAGTACTTC
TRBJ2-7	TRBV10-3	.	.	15	CAISESGPKAYEQYF	TGTGCCATCAGTGAGTCGGGACCCAAGGCCTACGAGCAGTACTTC
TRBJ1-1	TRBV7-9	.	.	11	CASGRDTEAFF	TGTGCAAGCGGCAGGGACACTGAAGCTTTCTTT
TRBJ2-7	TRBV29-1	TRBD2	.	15	CSVEELAGGRYEQYF	TGCAGCGTTGAAGAATTAGCGGGAGGTCGCTACGAGCAGTACTTC
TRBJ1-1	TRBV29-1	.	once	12	CSVVVMNTEAFF	TGCAGCGTTGTGGTCATGAACACTGAAGCTTTCTTT
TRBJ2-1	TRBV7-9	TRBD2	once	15	CASSLLLAGNNEQFF	TGTGCCAGCAGCTTACTGCTAGCGGGAAACAATGAGCAGTTCTTC
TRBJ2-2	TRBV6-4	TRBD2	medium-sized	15	CASSRLAGETGELFF	TGTGCCAGCAGCCGACTAGCGGGAGAGACCGGGGAGCTGTTTTTT
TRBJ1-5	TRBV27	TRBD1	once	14	CASTRTGGSQPQHF	TGTGCCAGCACCCGGACAGGGGGGAGCCAGCCCCAGCATTTT
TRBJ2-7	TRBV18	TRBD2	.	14	CASSPGGRAHEQYF	TGTGCCAGCTCACCGGGTGGGAGGGCACACGAGCAGTACTTC
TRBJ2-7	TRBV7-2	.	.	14	CASSRATATYEQYF	TGTGCCAGCAGTAGAGCGACAGCGACCTACGAGCAGTACTTC
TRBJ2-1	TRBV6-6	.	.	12	CASSYRHNEQFF	TGTGCCAGCAGTTACAGGCACAATGAGCAGTTCTTC
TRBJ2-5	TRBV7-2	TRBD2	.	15	CASSWVAGAGETQYF	TGTGCCAGCAGCTGGGTAGCGGGAGCGGGCGAGACCCAGTACTTC
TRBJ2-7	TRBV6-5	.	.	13	CAISEIGSPEQYF	TGTGCCATCAGTGAGATTGGCAGCCCAGAGCAGTACTTC
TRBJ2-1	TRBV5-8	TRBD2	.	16	CASSALRLAAYNEQFF	TGTGCCAGCAGCGCACTCCGACTAGCGGCCTACAATGAGCAGTTCTTC
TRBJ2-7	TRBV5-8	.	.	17	CASSFWGRADFLGEQYF	TGTGCCAGCAGCTTTTGGGGCAGGGCGGATTTTTTGGGGGAGCAGTACTTC
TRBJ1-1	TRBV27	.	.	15	CASSLYAGVNTEAFF	TGTGCCAGCAGTTTATATGCAGGGGTGAACACTGAAGCTTTCTTT
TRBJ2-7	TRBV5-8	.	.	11	CASSVGDEQYF	TGTGCCAGCAGCGTAGGGGACGAGCAGTACTTC
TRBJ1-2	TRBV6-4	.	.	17	CASRSDRILLSNYGYTF	TGTGCCAGCAGATCCGACAGGATCCTTCTATCTAACTATGGCTACACCTTC
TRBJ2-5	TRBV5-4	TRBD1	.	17	CASSLRTTGGGQETQYF	TGTGCCAGCAGCTTGAGGACGACAGGGGGCGGCCAAGAGACCCAGTACTTC
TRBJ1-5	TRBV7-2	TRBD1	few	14	CASSFGQGEQPQHF	TGTGCCAGCAGCTTCGGACAGGGTGAGCAGCCCCAGCATTTT
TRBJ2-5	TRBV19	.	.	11	CASRWGATQYF	TGTGCCAGTAGGTGGGGTGCGACCCAGTACTTC
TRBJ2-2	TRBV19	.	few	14	CASKWLENTGELFF	TGTGCCAGTAAATGGTTGGAGAACACCGGGGAGCTGTTTTTT
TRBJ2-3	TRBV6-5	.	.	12	CASRRDSDTQYF	TGTGCCAGCCGGCGCGATTCAGATACGCAGTATTTT
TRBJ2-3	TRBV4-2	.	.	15	CASSHAIEGTDTQYF	TGTGCCAGCAGCCACGCCATCGAGGGCACAGATACGCAGTATTTT
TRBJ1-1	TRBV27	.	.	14	CASSDSDQNTEAFF	TGTGCCAGCAGCGACTCAGACCAGAACACTGAAGCTTTCTTT
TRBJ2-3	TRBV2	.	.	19	CASSSPAGSIWGNTDTQYF	TGTGCCAGCTCATCCCCGGCAGGGTCAATTTGGGGAAACACAGATACGCAGTATTTT
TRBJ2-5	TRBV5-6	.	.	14	CASRGGGWAETQYF	TGTGCCAGCAGAGGAGGGGGTTGGGCGGAGACCCAGTACTTC
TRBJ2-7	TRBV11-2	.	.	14	CASSRRGGSYEQYF	TGTGCCAGCAGCCGACGGGGCGGTAGCTACGAGCAGTACTTC
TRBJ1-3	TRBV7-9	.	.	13	CASSSANGNTIYF	TGTGCCAGCAGCTCGGCGAATGGAAACACCATATATTTT
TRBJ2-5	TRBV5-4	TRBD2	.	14	CASSLSSGSETQYF	TGTGCCAGCAGCCTGTCTAGCGGGAGTGAGACCCAGTACTTC
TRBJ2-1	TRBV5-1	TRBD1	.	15	CASSLGRTGAVEQFF	TGCGCCAGCAGCTTGGGTCGGACAGGGGCGGTTGAGCAGTTCTTC